Listed below are T cell receptor beta chains from one sample, sequenced in a study of blood T cell repertoires in COVID-19. Assay: immunoSEQ multiplex PCR; the TCRdb copy retains only in-frame clones and omits some. The table records roughly 210,000 clones, less than 90% of them present only once. Sequenced material: peripheral blood. The receptor source for this set is an elderly woman with COVID-19, enrolled during active disease. Each CDR3 is given with its conserved first and last residue. The D gene is left open where the match is weak. Rows give clone size only sometimes, using once, few, many, or a class for an expanded clone.

d_call,v_call,j_call,clone_size,cdr3_nt,cdr3_aa
-,TRBV19,TRBJ1-1,few,TGTGCCAGTAGTATCTCCAACAGGGCTTTCTTT,CASSISNRAFF
TRBD2,TRBV5-6,TRBJ2-1,-,TGTGCCAGCAGCTTGGCCGGGACTAGCGGGGTAGATGAGCAGTTCTTC,CASSLAGTSGVDEQFF
-,TRBV3-1/TRBV3-2,TRBJ1-1,once,TGTGCCAGCCTTGGGCAGGGGTTGAACACTGAAGCTTTCTTT,CASLGQGLNTEAFF
-,TRBV28,TRBJ2-5,-,TGTGCCAGCAGAACAGGGATCCAAGAGACCCAGTACTTC,CASRTGIQETQYF
-,TRBV5-8,TRBJ2-3,-,TGTGCCAGCAGCTGGGGCGGGATCACAGATACGCAGTATTTT,CASSWGGITDTQYF
-,TRBV5-6,TRBJ1-5,once,TGTGCCAGCAGCTTAAGGACAGCCCTCAATCAGCCCCAGCATTTT,CASSLRTALNQPQHF
-,TRBV30,TRBJ1-6,-,TGTGCCTGGAGTGTACCAGGAACCCCTTCACCCCTCCACTTT,CAWSVPGTPSPLHF
-,TRBV5-1,TRBJ1-1,-,TGCGCCAGCAGACTGGCGATAGGGGGAACTGAAGCTTTCTTT,CASRLAIGGTEAFF
-,TRBV5-1,TRBJ2-4,-,TGCGCCAGCAGCCCTTCCGGGGGAGTCGAAAACATTCAGTACTTC,CASSPSGGVENIQYF
-,TRBV7-2,TRBJ2-3,-,TGTGCCAGCAGCCTTATTACAGGGCCCGAGTGGACGCAGTATTTT,CASSLITGPEWTQYF
-,TRBV5-4,TRBJ1-2,few,TGTGCCAGCAGCTTGGACTCCTATGGCTACACCTTC,CASSLDSYGYTF
TRBD1,TRBV9,TRBJ1-5,-,TGTGCCAGCAGCGTAGGGACAGGGGGCGTTCAGCCCCAGCATTTT,CASSVGTGGVQPQHF
-,TRBV28,TRBJ1-1,-,TGTGCCAGCAGTTTAGGTGACCGAGGAGGCTCTGAAGCTTTCTTT,CASSLGDRGGSEAFF
TRBD1,TRBV5-1,TRBJ1-6,-,TGCGCCAGCAGCTTGGAGGACAGGGATAATTCACCCCTCCACTTT,CASSLEDRDNSPLHF
-,TRBV2,TRBJ1-2,-,TGTGCCAGCAGTGAACGGCTCCGCGGGGACGGCTACACCTTC,CASSERLRGDGYTF
-,TRBV29-1,TRBJ2-3,-,TGCAGCGTTGTCCGAGGCGGGTCAGATACGCAGTATTTT,CSVVRGGSDTQYF
TRBD2,TRBV3-1/TRBV3-2,TRBJ2-1,-,TGTGCCAGCAGCCTGAACGACGGGGAGGGAGACAATGAGCAGTTCTTC,CASSLNDGEGDNEQFF
TRBD1,TRBV28,TRBJ2-3,-,TGTGCCAGCAGTTCTTCCGGGACAGGCACAGATACGCAGTATTTT,CASSSSGTGTDTQYF
-,TRBV7-3,TRBJ2-3,-,TGTGCCAGCAGCCGGACTACGGGGCCCACAGATACGCAGTATTTT,CASSRTTGPTDTQYF
-,TRBV3-1/TRBV3-2,TRBJ2-7,few,TGTGCCAGCAGCCAAGAAGGACACTCCTACGAGCAGTACTTC,CASSQEGHSYEQYF
-,TRBV2,TRBJ2-5,-,TGTGCCAGCAGGAGGAGTCAAGAGACCCAGTACTTC,CASRRSQETQYF
-,TRBV30,TRBJ1-4,-,TGTGCCTGGAGTTTTCGGGGGATATCTAATGAAAAACTGTTTTTT,CAWSFRGISNEKLFF
-,TRBV24-1,TRBJ2-5,-,TGTGCCACCGGGGGGGCCGGTGGGCAAGAGACCCAGTACTTC,CATGGAGGQETQYF
TRBD1,TRBV5-6,TRBJ1-4,-,TGTGCCAGCAGCACTTTGACAGGGACCCCAACTAATGAAAAACTGTTTTTT,CASSTLTGTPTNEKLFF
-,TRBV10-2,TRBJ1-5,-,TGCGCCAGCACCGAGGGTTGGGATCAGCCCCAGCATTTT,CASTEGWDQPQHF
-,TRBV27,TRBJ1-2,-,TGTGCCAGCCGTCTCAGGGAAGACTATGGCTACACCTTC,CASRLREDYGYTF
-,TRBV7-2,TRBJ1-1,once,TGTGCCAGCAGCTTAACAGGGACAAGCGCTTTCTTT,CASSLTGTSAFF
TRBD1,TRBV11-1,TRBJ2-2,-,TGTGCCAGCAGCCCGGGACAGGGAAACACCGGGGAGCTGTTTTTT,CASSPGQGNTGELFF
-,TRBV5-4,TRBJ1-1,-,TGTGCCAGCAGCTCGTCGATCCTAGGCGCTGAAGCTTTCTTT,CASSSSILGAEAFF
-,TRBV12-3/TRBV12-4,TRBJ2-5,-,TGTGCCAGCAGCCCGGACTTGTCTTCGACCCAGTACTTC,CASSPDLSSTQYF
-,TRBV6-2/TRBV6-3,TRBJ1-1,-,TGTGCCAGCAGTTACTCGGCATCTGAAGCTTTCTTT,CASSYSASEAFF
-,TRBV7-2,TRBJ1-1,-,TGTGCCAGCAGCTTCCCCTTCCCCGAACAGATTGAAGCTTTCTTT,CASSFPFPEQIEAFF
TRBD1,TRBV3-1/TRBV3-2,TRBJ1-2,few,TGTGCCAGCAGCCTTGAAAGCACAGGGGGCAGGGGCTACACCTTC,CASSLESTGGRGYTF
TRBD2,TRBV3-1/TRBV3-2,TRBJ2-2,-,TGTGCCAGCAGCCAATTTTCTAGCGGGGGGGCCGGGGAGCTGTTTTTT,CASSQFSSGGAGELFF
TRBD2,TRBV5-4,TRBJ2-2,-,TGTGCCAGCAGCCCCGGACTAGCGGGGGGGAAAACCGGGGAGCTGTTTTTT,CASSPGLAGGKTGELFF